Shown below are 32 T cell receptor beta chains from a single sample sequenced in a study of T cells in Graves' hyperthyroidism and ophthalmopathy. It was RNA transcripts that yielded the amplified TCR beta CDR3 regions. Carried out on the TCR CDR3, a first-round RT-PCR used the HTBI primer set. TCRdb analysed the multiplex PCR reads with MiXCR anew, one entry per CDR3 protein. The table shows some 800,000 distinct CDR3 sequences, with roughly 40% occurring only once. The sample was blood. Source of these receptors: a man younger than 35 with Graves' hyperthyroidism.

As to this clonotype: Since a much larger clone is just one base distant, this may be a read error. J is TRBJ1-5 and V is TRBV2, with D perhaps matching TRBD1 (6 bases). Germline V lookup: CDR1 SNHLY, CDR2 FYNNEI. This CDR3 has 16 residues. The CDR3 reads CARSARTVSSNQPQHF. The CDR3 region has the DNA TGTGCCCGCAGTGCGCGGACAGTAAGTAGCAATCAGCCCCAGCATTTT.

The chain combines TRBV4-3 with TRBJ1-4; TRBD1 is a possible D gene (5 bases). The V gene's germline CDR1 is LGHNA and CDR2 YSLEER. The CDR3 is 13 amino acids. V lost 1 base, J lost 12 bases, and 12 bases lay in between. The DNA for the CDR3 is TGCGCCAGCAGCCAAGTCAGGGAATTGGAACTGTTTTTT. Its protein is CASSQVRELELFF.

The chain links TRBV10-3 to TRBJ1-4; TRBD1 agrees at 9 bases. The CDR3 has 14 amino acids. Germline values: CDR1 ENHRY, CDR2 SYGVKD. V shed 0 bases, J shed 8 bases, and the junction held 1 base outside the gene matches. The CDR3 DNA sequence: TGTGCCATCAGTGAGTCTGGGACAGGGGAAAAACTGTTTTTT. Amino acids: CAISESGTGEKLFF.

This clonotype was counted between two and nine times. The chain links TRBV4-1 to TRBJ1-6; D is undetermined. This CDR3 comprises 14 residues. V was clipped by 1 base and J by 5 bases, with 6 bases between them. CDR1 and CDR2 (germline): MGHRA, YSYEKL. CDR3 amino acids: CASSQAGDNSPLHF. The CDR3 DNA reads as TGCGCCAGCAGCCAAGCCGGGGATAATTCACCCCTCCACTTT.

This clonotype was seen more than once but under ten times. The chain employs TRBV19 and TRBJ2-2; TRBD1 matches 10 bases. Trimming cost V 8 bases and J 5 bases; bases outside gene matches: 5. Germline CDR1 reads LNHDA; CDR2 reads SQIVND (reference sequence). There are 14 residues in the CDR3. This CDR3 is CASSTGGRTGELFF. The CDR3 coding sequence is TGTGCCAGTTCGACAGGGGGCAGGACCGGGGAGCTGTTTTTT.

This clonotype was counted ten times or more. J is TRBJ1-5 and V is TRBV7-2, with TRBD1 matching 7 bases. The CDR3 has 16 amino acids. The V and J ends lost 5 bases and 7 bases, in that order; junction bases with no gene match: 14. Germline CDR1 and CDR2: SGHTA and FQGNSA. The CDR3 region is CASSQEDRQGWQPQHF. CDR3 nucleotides: TGTGCCAGCAGCCAAGAGGACAGGCAAGGGTGGCAGCCCCAGCATTTT.

This clonotype was detected only a few times. The rearrangement uses TRBV12-3 or TRBV12-4 and TRBJ1-5; perhaps TRBD1 as D (5 bases). V was pared by 6 bases and J by 7 bases, with 16 bases between. The CDR3 is 14 residues long. The CDR3 protein is CASSPRGIGQPQHF. CDR3 DNA sequence: TGTGCCAGCAGCCCTAGGGGAATTGGACAGCCCCAGCATTTT.

This clonotype appeared many times. This chain uses TRBV20-1 with TRBJ2-7; D gene uncertain. This CDR3 has 12 residues. V was shortened by 1 base and J by 3 bases, with 7 bases between the two germline ends. Per germline, CDR1 DFQATT and CDR2 SNEGSKA (reference sequence). For the CDR3, the DNA is TGCAGTGCTAGAGGCTACAGCTACGAGCAGTACTTC. This encodes CSARGYSYEQYF.

This clonotype was recorded at least ten times. The chain couples TRBV19 to TRBJ1-2, with a tentative D call TRBD1 (5 bases). V was cut by 7 bases and J by 8 bases, with 17 bases left in between. This CDR3 is 13 amino acids long. Per the germline V gene, CDR1 is LNHDA and CDR2 is SQIVND (reference sequence). CDR3 DNA sequence: TGTGCCAGTACCGGCTCTTGGGGCGACGGCTACACCTTC. Its translation is CASTGSWGDGYTF.

The chain joins TRBV12-3 or TRBV12-4 to TRBJ1-2; tentative D call: TRBD1 (5 bases). This CDR3 contains 14 residues. The V end was cut by 8 bases, the J end by 8 bases, with 21 bases between. The CDR3 sequence: CASYFRDSQGGYTF. The DNA for the CDR3 is TGTGCCAGCTACTTCCGGGACTCACAAGGAGGCTACACCTTC.

The chain uses TRBV6-5 and TRBJ1-1, with D hard to call. V was clipped by 1 base and J by 1 base, with 7 bases between them. The length of the CDR3 is 14 residues. CDR1 and CDR2 (germline): MNHEY, SVGAGI. The CDR3 DNA follows: TGTGCCAGCAGTTACTATAAGGGGAACACTGAAGCTTTCTTT. Amino acids: CASSYYKGNTEAFF.

This clonotype showed up just a few times. The rearrangement links TRBV20-1 to TRBJ2-5; 9 bases align to TRBD2. The V gene end was trimmed by 0 bases and the J gene end by 4 bases; junction bases not matched to a gene: 0. Germline V gene sequence: CDR1 DFQATT, CDR2 SNEGSKA (reference sequence). This CDR3 is 13 amino acids long. In nucleotides, the CDR3 is TGCAGTGCTAGAGAACTAGCGGGAGAGACCCAGTACTTC. This encodes CSARELAGETQYF.

The chain joins TRBV5-6 to TRBJ1-4; D gene uncertain. The CDR3 has 14 residues. Germline V gives CDR1 SGHDT, CDR2 YYEEEE. Trimming pared 4 bases from V and 8 bases from J, leaving 15 bases between. CDR3 nucleotide sequence: TGTGCCAGCAGCGCAGGATCGACGGGGGAAAAACTGTTTTTT. This codes for CASSAGSTGEKLFF.

The V call is TRBV2, the J call TRBJ2-5, with TRBD2 matching over 13 bases. Unmatched junction bases numbered 3, after V lost 0 bases and J lost 2 bases. Germline values: CDR1 SNHLY, CDR2 FYNNEI. The CDR3 length is 17 residues. The CDR3 loop is CASSEARTSGGQETQYF. DNA of the CDR3: TGTGCCAGCAGTGAAGCTCGGACTAGCGGGGGACAAGAGACCCAGTACTTC.

This clonotype is a singleton in its sample. An end of the junction differs from the germline gene, which may be a read error. The chain links TRBV20-1 to TRBJ1-5, with 9 bases aligning to TRBD1. From germline, CDR1 is DFQATT and CDR2 SNEGSKA (reference sequence). This CDR3 spans 12 amino acids. CDR3 residues: CSAGQGNQPRHF. The CDR3, as DNA: TGCAGTGCGGGACAGGGCAATCAGCCCCGGCATTTT.

In this sample, this clonotype turned up a few times. This rearrangement joins TRBV14 to TRBJ1-2, with 7 bases identical to TRBD1. This CDR3 region has 14 residues. Germline values: CDR1 SGHDN, CDR2 FVKESK. Trimming took 5 bases from V and 4 from J; bases not matched to a gene: 7. CDR3 sequence (DNA): TGTGCCAGCAGCGGGACAGCTACGACCTATGGCTACACCTTC. Translated, it gives CASSGTATTYGYTF. The full variable domain, with the rest looked up from reference TRBV14 and TRBJ1-2, is EAGVTQFPSHSVIEKGQTVTLRCDPISGHDNLYWYRRVMGKEIKFLLHFVKESKQDESGMPNNRFLAERTGGTYSTLKVQPAELEDSGVYFCASSGTATTYGYTFGSGTRLTVV.

The chain uses TRBV2 and TRBJ1-2, with a weak D call TRBD1 (6 bases). CDR1 and CDR2 (germline): SNHLY, FYNNEI. The CDR3 is 14 residues long. Trimming took off 8 bases at V and 6 bases at J, with 19 bases between the two ends. CDR3 bases: TGTGCCAGCGCCCCCCGTGGGGGGCTGAATGGCTACACCTTC. Its protein is CASAPRGGLNGYTF.

This clonotype was picked up a small number of times. The chain employs TRBV2 and TRBJ2-2; TRBD1 might be the D (6 bases). V lost 7 bases, J lost 1 base, and 10 bases lay in between. CDR3 length: 14 residues. CDR1 and CDR2 from the germline V gene are SNHLY and FYNNEI. CDR3 DNA sequence: TGTGCCAGCAACCAGGACAGGAACACCGGGGAGCTGTTTTTT. It codes for CASNQDRNTGELFF.

CDR3 nucleotide sequence: TGCAGTGCGCGCCCGGGTGGGGGGGGCGGGACCCAGTACTTC. Translated: CSARPGGGGGTQYF. This rearrangement joins TRBV20-1 to TRBJ2-5; maybe TRBD2 (7 bases). Germline CDR1 DFQATT, CDR2 SNEGSKA (reference sequence). Trimming took 6 bases from V and 7 from J, leaving 21 bases between them. This CDR3 is 14 amino acids long.

V gene TRBV10-3 combines with J gene TRBJ1-1; D may be TRBD1 (6 bases). Looked up from germline, CDR1 is ENHRY and CDR2 is SYGVKD. V dropped 10 bases and J dropped 2 bases, with 14 bases sitting between them. The CDR3 is 13 residues long. The CDR3 loop is CASRMTGNTEAFF. In DNA form, the CDR3 reads TGTGCCAGCCGTATGACAGGTAACACTGAAGCTTTCTTT.

A word on this clonotype: One end of the junction is discordant with germline, which a read error may explain. This sequence joins TRBV2 and TRBJ2-7; 7 bases map to TRBD1. The germline V gene encodes CDR1 SNHLY and CDR2 FYNNEI. CDR3 length: 15 amino acids. In nucleotides, the CDR3 is TGTGCCAGCAGTGCTTACAGGGGCCACTCCTACGAGCGGTACTTC. This sequence encodes CASSAYRGHSYERYF.

The V gene is TRBV7-9, the J gene TRBJ2-5; no firm D call. V lost 5 bases to trimming and J lost 3 bases, with 16 bases between them. Germline V gene data show CDR1 as SEHNR and CDR2 as FQNEAQ (reference sequence). The length of the CDR3 is 15 residues. The CDR3, as DNA: TGTGCCAGCAGCACGGATCGACTGATGGAAGAGACCCAGTACTTC. Residues: CASSTDRLMEETQYF. Full variable domain (outside the CDR3, taken from reference TRBV7-9 and TRBJ2-5): DTGVSQNPRHKITKRGQNVTFRCDPISEHNRLYWYRQTLGQGPEFLTYFQNEAQLEKSRLLSDRFSAERPKGSFSTLEIQRTEQGDSAMYLCASSTDRLMEETQYFGPGTRLLVL.

This clonotype was recorded only once. V usage is TRBV10-3 and J usage is TRBJ1-5; TRBD1 agrees at 9 bases. The J segment lost 8 bases and the V segment lost 10 bases, leaving 3 bases of the junction unmatched. Looked up from germline, CDR1 is ENHRY and CDR2 is SYGVKD. The CDR3 spans 11 residues. CDR3 sequence: CATGTGKPQHF. The CDR3 nucleotides read TGTGCCACCGGGACAGGGAAGCCCCAGCATTTT.

This clonotype has more than one count but fewer than ten. The chain joins TRBV2 to TRBJ1-1, with 11 bases identical to TRBD1. Germline CDR1 and CDR2: SNHLY and FYNNEI. Trimming took 6 bases from V and 4 from J; bases not matched to a gene: 7. The CDR3 runs 15 residues. CDR3 sequence reads: CASRNTGTGGTEAFF. The CDR3 DNA follows: TGTGCCAGCAGAAACACCGGGACAGGGGGCACTGAAGCTTTCTTT.

A remark on this clonotype: Being one base from a much bigger clone, this may be a read error. This chain connects TRBV19 to TRBJ1-2, with D perhaps TRBD1 (6 bases). The CDR3 spans 13 residues. V lost 3 bases to trimming and J lost 6 bases, with 11 bases between them. Germline V gives CDR1 LNHDA, CDR2 SQIVND (reference sequence). The DNA for the CDR3 is TGTGCCAGTAGTATGGAGACAGGCCATGGCTACACCTTC. It yields the protein CASSMETGHGYTF. Looking up the rest from reference TRBV19 and TRBJ1-2 gives the full variable domain: DGGITQSPKYLFRKEGQNVTLSCEQNLNHDAMYWYRQDPGQGLRLIYYSQIVNDFQKGDIAEGYSVSREKKESFPLTVTSAQKNPTAFYLCASSMETGHGYTFGSGTRLTVV.

This clonotype came up once. The genes are TRBV2 and TRBJ1-2; possible D gene TRBD1, 5 bases. The germline gives CDR1 SNHLY, CDR2 FYNNEI. V was pared by 2 bases and J by 7 bases, with 8 bases between. The CDR3 runs 12 residues. CDR3 protein: CASSEQGSGYTF. The CDR3 nucleotides read TGTGCCAGCAGTGAACAGGGTTCTGGCTACACCTTC.

V and J are TRBV5-6 and TRBJ1-6; D is possibly TRBD1 (5 bases). V was pared by 4 bases and J by 10 bases, with 15 bases between. This CDR3 has 14 amino acids. CDR1 and CDR2 from the germline V gene are SGHDT and YYEEEE. The CDR3 spells CASSPVGVGSPLHF. The CDR3 nucleotides are TGTGCCAGCAGCCCGGTGGGGGTTGGATCACCCCTCCACTTT.

This clonotype has only a few counts. CDR3 DNA sequence: TGCGCCAGCAGCCAAACACAGGGTAGCAATCAGCCCCAGCATTTT. Residues: CASSQTQGSNQPQHF. The J gene is TRBJ1-5, the V gene TRBV4-1, with D maybe TRBD1 (6 bases). This CDR3 is 15 amino acids long. The V gene lost 2 bases and the J gene lost 0 bases, with 8 bases spanning the gap. Germline loops: CDR1 MGHRA, CDR2 YSYEKL.

This rearrangement joins TRBV10-3 to TRBJ2-3; D call uncertain. V lost 6 bases and J lost 2, with 9 bases in between. Germline V gene data show CDR1 as ENHRY and CDR2 as SYGVKD. CDR3 size: 13 residues. The DNA of the CDR3 is TGTGCCATCAGGGCGGCAGACACAGATACGCAGTATTTT. This encodes CAIRAADTDTQYF.

This clonotype was recorded a few times. The chain carries TRBV7-2 and TRBJ2-5; the D call may be TRBD1 or TRBD2 (5 bases each). Germline lookup yields CDR1 SGHTA and CDR2 FQGNSA. The CDR3 contains 16 residues. The ends were cut back, 1 base at V and 1 base at J, with 13 bases in the middle. The CDR3 reads CASSLEGLASQETQYF. The CDR3 DNA reads TGTGCCAGCAGCTTAGAGGGGCTAGCAAGCCAAGAGACCCAGTACTTC.

The chain recombines TRBV10-3 with TRBJ2-5; D ambiguous. The V gene lost 0 bases and the J gene lost 5 bases, with 7 bases spanning the gap. This CDR3 has 13 residues. The germline V gene has CDR1 ENHRY and CDR2 SYGVKD. DNA of the CDR3: TGTGCCATCAGTGAGTCGGGGTTGGAGACCCAGTACTTC. Translated: CAISESGLETQYF.

In this sample, this clonotype turned up many times. The gene calls are TRBV7-8 and TRBJ2-7; 8 nucleotides align to TRBD1. The V gene's germline CDR1 is SGHVS and CDR2 FQNEAQ. J was trimmed by 6 bases and V by 5 bases; bases with no gene match: 9. This CDR3 has 14 amino acids. CDR3 in amino acids: CASSHDRGTLEQYF. The DNA for the CDR3 is TGTGCCAGCAGCCATGACAGGGGAACCCTCGAGCAGTACTTC.